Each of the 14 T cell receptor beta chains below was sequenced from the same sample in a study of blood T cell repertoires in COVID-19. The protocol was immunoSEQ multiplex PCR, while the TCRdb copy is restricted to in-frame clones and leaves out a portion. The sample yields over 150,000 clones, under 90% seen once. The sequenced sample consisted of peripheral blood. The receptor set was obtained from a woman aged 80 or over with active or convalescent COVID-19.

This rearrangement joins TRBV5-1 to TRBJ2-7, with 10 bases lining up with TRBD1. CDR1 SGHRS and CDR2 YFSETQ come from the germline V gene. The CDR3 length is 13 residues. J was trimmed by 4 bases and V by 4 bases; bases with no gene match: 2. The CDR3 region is CASSRDRGYEQYF. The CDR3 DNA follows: TGCGCCAGCAGCCGGGACAGGGGATACGAGCAGTACTTC.

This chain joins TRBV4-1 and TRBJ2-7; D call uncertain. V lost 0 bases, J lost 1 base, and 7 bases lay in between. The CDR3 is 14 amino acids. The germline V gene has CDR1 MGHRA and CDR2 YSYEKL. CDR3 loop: CASSQDYRSYEQYF. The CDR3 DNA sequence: TGCGCCAGCAGCCAAGATTACCGGTCCTACGAGCAGTACTTC.

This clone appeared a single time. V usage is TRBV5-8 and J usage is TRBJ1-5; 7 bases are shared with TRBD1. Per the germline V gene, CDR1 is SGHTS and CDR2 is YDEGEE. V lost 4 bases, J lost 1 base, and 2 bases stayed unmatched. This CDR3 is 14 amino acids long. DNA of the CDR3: TGTGCCAGCAGCCGACAGGGCAGCAATCAGCCCCAGCATTTT. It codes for CASSRQGSNQPQHF. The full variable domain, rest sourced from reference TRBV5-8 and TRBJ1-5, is EAGVTQSPTHLIKTRGQQATLRCSPISGHTSVYWYQQALGLGLQFLLWYDEGEERNRGNFPPRFSGRQFPNYSSELNVNALELEDSALYLCASSRQGSNQPQHFGDGTRLSIL.

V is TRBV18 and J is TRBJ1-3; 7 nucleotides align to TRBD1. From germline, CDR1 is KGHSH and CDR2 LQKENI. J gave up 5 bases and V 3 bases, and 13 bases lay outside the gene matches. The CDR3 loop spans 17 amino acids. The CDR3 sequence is CASSPAGGQPARNTIYF. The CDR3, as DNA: TGTGCCAGCTCACCCGCCGGGGGACAGCCGGCTAGAAACACCATATATTTT.

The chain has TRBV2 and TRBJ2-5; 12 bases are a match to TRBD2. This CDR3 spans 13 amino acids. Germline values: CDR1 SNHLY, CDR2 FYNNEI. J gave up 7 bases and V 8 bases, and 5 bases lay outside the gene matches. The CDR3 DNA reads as TGTGCCAGCCTGACTAGCGGGAGACGGACCCAGTACTTC. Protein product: CASLTSGRRTQYF.

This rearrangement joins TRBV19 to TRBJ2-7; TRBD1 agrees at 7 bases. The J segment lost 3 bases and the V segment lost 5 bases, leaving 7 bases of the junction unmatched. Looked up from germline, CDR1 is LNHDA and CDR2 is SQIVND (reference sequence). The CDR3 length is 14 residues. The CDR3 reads CASSSRDSHYEQYF. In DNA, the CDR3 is TGTGCCAGTAGTTCCCGGGACAGCCACTACGAGCAGTACTTC.

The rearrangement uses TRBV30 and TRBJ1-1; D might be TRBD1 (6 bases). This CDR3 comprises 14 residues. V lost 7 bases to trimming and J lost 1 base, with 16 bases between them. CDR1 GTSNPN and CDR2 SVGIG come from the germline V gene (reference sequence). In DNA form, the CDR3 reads TGTGCCTCACGATCAGGGGTAGGGAACACTGAAGCTTTCTTT. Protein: CASRSGVGNTEAFF.

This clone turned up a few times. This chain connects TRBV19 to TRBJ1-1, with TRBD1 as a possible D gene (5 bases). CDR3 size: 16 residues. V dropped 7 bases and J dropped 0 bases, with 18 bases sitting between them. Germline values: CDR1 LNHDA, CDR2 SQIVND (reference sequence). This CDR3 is CASKPGRAGLNTEAFF. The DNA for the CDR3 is TGTGCCAGTAAGCCAGGGAGGGCAGGACTGAACACTGAAGCTTTCTTT.

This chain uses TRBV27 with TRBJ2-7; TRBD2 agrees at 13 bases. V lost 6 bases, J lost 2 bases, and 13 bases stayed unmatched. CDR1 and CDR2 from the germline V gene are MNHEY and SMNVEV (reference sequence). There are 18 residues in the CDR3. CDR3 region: CASSLGTSGTSPTYEQYF. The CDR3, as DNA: TGTGCCAGCAGCCTAGGGACTAGCGGGACAAGCCCAACCTACGAGCAGTACTTC.

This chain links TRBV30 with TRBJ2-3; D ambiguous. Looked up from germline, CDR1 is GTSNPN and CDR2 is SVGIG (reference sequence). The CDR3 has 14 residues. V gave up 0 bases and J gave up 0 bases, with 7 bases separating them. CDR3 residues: CAWSVYSSTDTQYF. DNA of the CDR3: TGTGCCTGGAGTGTGTACAGTAGCACAGATACGCAGTATTTT. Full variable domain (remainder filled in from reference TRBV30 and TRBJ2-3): SQTIHQWPATLVQPVGSPLSLECTVEGTSNPNLYWYRQAAGRGLQLLFYSVGIGQISSEVPQNLSASRPQDRQFILSSKKLLLSDSGFYLCAWSVYSSTDTQYFGPGTRLTVL.

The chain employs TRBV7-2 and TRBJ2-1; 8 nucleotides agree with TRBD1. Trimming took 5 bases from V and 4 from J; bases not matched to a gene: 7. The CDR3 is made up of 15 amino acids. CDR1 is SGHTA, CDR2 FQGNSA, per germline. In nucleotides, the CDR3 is TGTGCCAGCAGCGTCACAGGGGGAGTTTACAATGAGCAGTTCTTC. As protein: CASSVTGGVYNEQFF.

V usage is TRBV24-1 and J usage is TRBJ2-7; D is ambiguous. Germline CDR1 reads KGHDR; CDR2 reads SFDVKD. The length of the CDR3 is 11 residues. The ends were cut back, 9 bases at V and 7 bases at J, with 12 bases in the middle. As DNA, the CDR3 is TGTGCCACCGACATTTCATGGGAGCAGTACTTC. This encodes CATDISWEQYF.

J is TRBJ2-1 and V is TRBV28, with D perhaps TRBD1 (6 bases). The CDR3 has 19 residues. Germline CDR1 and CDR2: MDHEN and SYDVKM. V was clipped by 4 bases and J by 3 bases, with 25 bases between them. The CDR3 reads CASSSNTQDPGTHYNEQFF. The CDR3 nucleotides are TGTGCCAGCAGTTCCAATACGCAGGACCCCGGGACACACTACAATGAGCAGTTCTTC.

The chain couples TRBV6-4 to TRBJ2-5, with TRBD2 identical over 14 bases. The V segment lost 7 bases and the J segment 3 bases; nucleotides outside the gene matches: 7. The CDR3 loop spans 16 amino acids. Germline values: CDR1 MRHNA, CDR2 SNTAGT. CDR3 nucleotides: TGTGCCAGCACCCTGACTAGCGGGAGGGAAGAAGAGACCCAGTACTTC. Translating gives CASTLTSGREEETQYF.